Sequencing of this TCR beta chain was carried out in a study of cytomegalovirus exposure and HLA in healthy donors. Across the whole study: Earlier, some 180 million T cells were analyzed, and some 120 million unique TCR beta sequences were found among them. Early on, a data release was issued that held about 85 million unique TCRs from HLA-typed donors. Study conclusions and caveats: As confirmed in vitro, three CMV-associated chains were specific for CMV antigens. Later on, an analysis tied approximately 17,000 TCR beta sequences to HLA alleles at 0.05 false discovery rate.

Only a few counts were recorded for this clone. Its specificity is unknown. 60 Vbeta and 13 Jbeta primers were used in PCR. Generated by immunoSEQ multiplex PCR, the TCRdb table keeps only in-frame clones and is missing some. Of 99,000 or so clones listed, less than 80% are singletons. The germline V gene encodes CDR1 SQVTM and CDR2 ANQGSEA. This CDR3 is built from 12 residues. Trimming removed 6 bases from V and 4 bases from J; junction bases left unmatched: 5. The chain carries TRBV29-1 and TRBJ2-7, with 8 bases lining up with TRBD1. The material sequenced was PBMCs. The TCR was taken from a man aged 25 to 40 in good health and CMV-seronegative. The CDR3 loop reads CSVLHRGYEQYF. CDR3 nucleotide sequence: TGCAGCGTGCTCCACAGGGGGTACGAGCAGTACTTC.